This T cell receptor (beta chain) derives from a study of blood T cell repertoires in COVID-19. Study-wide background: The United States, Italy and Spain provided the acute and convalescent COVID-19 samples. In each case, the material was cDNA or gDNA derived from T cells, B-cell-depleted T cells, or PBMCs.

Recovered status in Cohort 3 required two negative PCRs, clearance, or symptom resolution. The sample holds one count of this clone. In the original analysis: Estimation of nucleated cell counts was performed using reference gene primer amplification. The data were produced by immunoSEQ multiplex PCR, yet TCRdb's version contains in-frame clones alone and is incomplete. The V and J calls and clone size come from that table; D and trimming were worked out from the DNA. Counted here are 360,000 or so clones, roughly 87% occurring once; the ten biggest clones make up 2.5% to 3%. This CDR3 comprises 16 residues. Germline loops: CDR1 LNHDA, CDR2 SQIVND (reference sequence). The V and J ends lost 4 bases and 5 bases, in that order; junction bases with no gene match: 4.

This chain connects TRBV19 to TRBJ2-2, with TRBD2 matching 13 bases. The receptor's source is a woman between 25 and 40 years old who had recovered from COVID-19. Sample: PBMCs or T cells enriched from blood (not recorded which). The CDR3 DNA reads TGTGCCAGTAGTAAAGGACTAGCGGGAGTAACCGGGGAGCTGTTTTTT. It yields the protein CASSKGLAGVTGELFF.